The rows below give T cell receptor beta chains drawn from one sample of a study of CD8 T cells in Susac syndrome. TCRdb used MiXCR to reprocess the immunoSEQ multiplex PCR reads, holding one entry per CDR3 protein. The sample lists 180,000 or so distinct CDR3 sequences; about 94% were seen once. What was sequenced was CD4+ T cells from PBMCs. Every receptor here comes from a human donor in good health. The CDR3 runs from the conserved cysteine through the conserved F or W. Each record gives: V gene, J gene, D gene, clone size, CDR3 length, CDR3 protein, CDR3 DNA. D genes are given only for firm matches. Clone size is stated in some rows and not others, as once, few, many or a class when expanded.

>TRBV30|TRBJ1-1|.|.|13
CAWTDGVNTEAFF
TGTGCCTGGACCGACGGCGTGAACACTGAAGCTTTCTTT
>TRBV7-2|TRBJ2-5|.|.|15
CASSFTGPQPETQYF
TGTGCCAGCAGCTTTACAGGGCCACAGCCAGAGACCCAGTACTTC
>TRBV6-2/TRBV6-3|TRBJ2-7|.|once|14
CASNLRQEGNEQYF
TGTGCCAGCAATCTGAGACAGGAGGGGAACGAGCAGTACTTC
>TRBV20-1|TRBJ1-4|.|.|12
CSARPAHEKLFF
TGCAGTGCTAGGCCGGCTCACGAAAAACTGTTTTTT
>TRBV4-2|TRBJ2-7|TRBD1|.|15
CASSQPGQGYYEQYF
TGTGCCAGCAGCCAACCTGGACAGGGGTACTACGAGCAGTACTTC
>TRBV9|TRBJ1-1|.|once|16
CASSVATGTVNTEAFF
TGTGCCAGCAGCGTAGCTACTGGGACGGTGAACACTGAAGCTTTCTTT
>TRBV29-1|TRBJ2-3|TRBD2|once|16
CSVKGTSGTGTDTQYF
TGCAGCGTTAAGGGGACTAGCGGGACGGGCACAGATACGCAGTATTTT
>TRBV19|TRBJ2-3|.|.|11
CASRRGDTQYF
TGTGCCAGCCGACGCGGGGATACGCAGTATTTT
>TRBV7-9|TRBJ1-6|.|.|14
CASSSGGNNSPLHF
TGTGCCAGCAGCTCCGGGGGGAATAATTCACCCCTCCACTTT
>TRBV24-1|TRBJ2-3|.|.|13
CATSDPTEQHQYF
TGTGCCACCAGTGATCCTACGGAACAGCATCAGTATTTT
>TRBV29-1|TRBJ2-1|TRBD2|.|16
CSVETGTSGGYNEQFF
TGCAGCGTTGAAACCGGGACTAGCGGGGGTTACAATGAGCAGTTCTTC
>TRBV7-2|TRBJ2-2|TRBD1|.|13
CASRPTGPGELFF
TGTGCCAGCAGACCGACAGGGCCCGGGGAGCTGTTTTTT
>TRBV7-2|TRBJ2-7|.|.|12
CASRSGPYEQYF
TGTGCCAGCAGATCCGGGCCCTACGAGCAGTACTTC
>TRBV7-9|TRBJ1-2|.|once|10
CASRVGGYTF
TGTGCCAGCAGGGTCGGCGGCTACACCTTC
>TRBV20-1|TRBJ1-5|.|.|14
CSAGLGLSGQPQHF
TGCAGTGCCGGGCTAGGGCTTTCGGGTCAGCCCCAGCATTTT
>TRBV4-2|TRBJ2-1|TRBD1|.|16
CASSQDRDRGYNEQFF
TGTGCCAGCAGCCAAGATAGAGACAGGGGGTACAATGAGCAGTTCTTC
>TRBV7-9|TRBJ2-3|.|.|14
CAAHTTGGGTNSYF
TGTGCCGCCCACACCACGGGTGGGGGCACAAACTCGTATTTT
>TRBV5-6|TRBJ2-3|TRBD1|.|18
CASSDGTGALGGTDTQYF
TGTGCCAGCAGCGACGGGACAGGGGCTCTCGGAGGCACAGATACGCAGTATTTT
>TRBV7-6|TRBJ1-5|TRBD1|.|14
CASSLQGGDQPQHF
TGTGCCAGCAGCCTGCAGGGGGGGGATCAGCCCCAGCATTTT
>TRBV29-1|TRBJ1-2|TRBD1|.|15
CSVQQGAASNYGYTF
TGCAGCGTACAACAGGGGGCAGCTTCTAACTATGGCTACACCTTC
>TRBV6-5|TRBJ2-2|.|.|15
CASSVGTANTGELFF
TGTGCCAGCAGTGTCGGGACGGCCAACACCGGGGAGCTGTTTTTT
>TRBV12-3/TRBV12-4|TRBJ1-2|.|.|15
CASSPSYRARYGYTF
TGTGCCAGCAGCCCCTCGTACAGGGCTAGATATGGCTACACCTTC
>TRBV27|TRBJ1-2|TRBD1|.|12
CASRTGDHGYTF
TGTGCCAGCAGAACAGGGGATCACGGCTACACCTTC
>TRBV20-1|TRBJ2-1|.|.|14
CSAQTPVLRNEQFF
TGCAGTGCACAGACCCCCGTTTTACGCAATGAGCAGTTCTTC
>TRBV6-6|TRBJ2-7|TRBD2|once|14
CASTLTSGAYEQYF
TGTGCCAGCACCCTGACTAGCGGCGCCTACGAGCAGTACTTC
>TRBV29-1|TRBJ2-7|.|.|12
CSVSDIPYEQYF
TGCAGCGTCTCAGACATCCCCTACGAGCAGTACTTC
>TRBV7-2|TRBJ2-1|TRBD1|.|15
CASSLAGQASNEQFF
TGTGCCAGCAGCTTAGCCGGACAGGCCTCCAATGAGCAGTTCTTC
>TRBV7-7|TRBJ2-1|.|.|14
CASSLGTLVDEQFF
TGTGCTAGCAGCCTAGGGACCCTAGTGGATGAGCAGTTCTTC
>TRBV6-2/TRBV6-3|TRBJ1-5|TRBD1|.|14
CASSYSQGSQPQHF
TGTGCCAGCAGTTACTCACAGGGGAGCCAGCCCCAGCATTTT
>TRBV20-1|TRBJ2-7|TRBD2|.|12
CSAEAGVGGQYF
TGCAGTGCAGAAGCGGGGGTAGGGGGGCAGTACTTC
>TRBV5-6|TRBJ2-1|TRBD2|.|19
CASNLSSSGGPTRGNEQFF
TGTGCCAGCAACCTGTCGTCGAGCGGGGGGCCTACGAGGGGCAATGAGCAGTTCTTC
>TRBV5-1|TRBJ2-5|TRBD2|.|15
CASSLTLAGQETQYF
TGCGCCAGCAGCTTAACACTAGCGGGACAAGAGACCCAGTACTTC
>TRBV29-1|TRBJ1-2|.|.|11
CSVVGGGGYTF
TGCAGCGTTGTAGGCGGTGGTGGCTACACCTTC
>TRBV2|TRBJ2-1|.|.|13
CASSEEYGNEQFF
TGTGCCAGCAGTGAAGAGTATGGGAATGAGCAGTTCTTC
>TRBV5-1|TRBJ2-7|.|.|13
CASKQDITYEQYF
TGCGCCAGCAAACAGGACATCACCTACGAGCAGTACTTC
>TRBV20-1|TRBJ2-2|.|.|14
CSAARGDVTGELFF
TGCAGTGCTGCTAGGGGAGACGTCACCGGGGAGCTGTTTTTT
>TRBV15|TRBJ1-6|TRBD1|once|16
CATSRERQGGNSPLHF
TGTGCCACCAGCAGAGAGCGACAGGGTGGGAATTCACCCCTCCACTTT
>TRBV12-3/TRBV12-4|TRBJ2-6|TRBD1|.|14
CAIARGLGANVLTF
TGTGCCATAGCTAGGGGGCTGGGGGCCAACGTCCTGACTTTC
>TRBV3-1|TRBJ2-1|TRBD2|.|15
CAVALGWRGGGEQFF
TGTGCCGTCGCCCTCGGGTGGCGGGGGGGCGGAGAGCAGTTCTTC
>TRBV6-5|TRBJ2-5|TRBD2|.|15
CASSGPGTSRETQYF
TGTGCCAGCAGTGGGCCTGGGACTAGTAGAGAGACCCAGTACTTC
>TRBV20-1|TRBJ2-1|.|once|11
CSARSNNEQFF
TGCAGTGCTAGGTCGAACAATGAGCAGTTCTTC